This paragraph reports one TCR beta chain. No antigen is known for it. The CDR3 contains 15 residues. The germline V gene encodes CDR1 SGHNT and CDR2 YYREEE (reference sequence). With V trimmed by 1 base and J by 7 bases, 6 bases remained unmatched. This record comes from a study of T cell responses to AZD1222 COVID-19 vaccine. Overall study: Second-dose timings of about 4 or about 12 weeks were pooled.

Data came from immunoSEQ multiplex PCR; TCRdb stores just in-frame clones and leaves some out. The table has approximately 46,000 clones, roughly 80% seen once. Points from the study as a whole: Vaccine-associated CD4 TCRs ranged over spike, dominating at 160-218 and 743-854. Possibly, clonal diversity was underestimated; donors were largely white British and included more females. Baseline seropositivity occurred in only a handful of AZD1222 recipients.

The chain links TRBV5-4 to TRBJ2-1; 9 nucleotides match TRBD2. Sample: peripheral blood, taken on day 0 of AZD1222 vaccination. The clonotype originates from an adult in good health. CDR3 nucleotide sequence: TGTGCCAGCAGCTTGTCCGCGGGGGGGTGGAATGAGCAGTTCTTC. It specifies CASSLSAGGWNEQFF.